This TCR beta chain emerged from a study of response to subunit inactivated influenza vaccine. This clonotype was seen repeatedly, ten times or more. Its antigen is unidentified. Study-level results: The study's authors posited that every seasonal influenza vaccination enlists few new T cells.

Via MiXCR, TCRdb re-called the RT-PCR reads, giving one row per CDR3 protein. The data show approximately 570,000 distinct CDR3 sequences, with 6.5% to 8% seen just once and 13% held by the top ten. Sample: PBMCs from blood, taken roughly 24 months after vaccination. The clonotype was recovered from a man between 50 and 75 years old who received an inactivated influenza vaccine.

This chain's CDR3 is CASSLAPGTEAFF. CDR3 DNA: TGTGCCAGCAGCTTAGCCCCCGGAACTGAAGCTTTCTTT. V gene TRBV7-9 combines with J gene TRBJ1-1, with D hard to call. Trimming removed 0 bases at V and 5 bases at J, with 7 bases between. The CDR3 loop spans 13 amino acids. Germline CDR1 reads SEHNR; CDR2 reads FQNEAQ (reference sequence).